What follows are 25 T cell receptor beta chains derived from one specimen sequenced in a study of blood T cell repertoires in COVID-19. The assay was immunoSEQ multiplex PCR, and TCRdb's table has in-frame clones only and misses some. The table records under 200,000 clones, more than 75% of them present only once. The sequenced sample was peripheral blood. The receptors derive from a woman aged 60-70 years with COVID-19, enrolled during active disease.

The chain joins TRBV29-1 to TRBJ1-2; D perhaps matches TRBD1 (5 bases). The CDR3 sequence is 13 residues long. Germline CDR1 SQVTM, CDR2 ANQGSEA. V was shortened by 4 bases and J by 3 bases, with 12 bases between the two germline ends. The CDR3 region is CSVAPRQYYGYTF. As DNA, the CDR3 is TGCAGCGTTGCCCCCCGACAGTACTATGGCTACACCTTC.

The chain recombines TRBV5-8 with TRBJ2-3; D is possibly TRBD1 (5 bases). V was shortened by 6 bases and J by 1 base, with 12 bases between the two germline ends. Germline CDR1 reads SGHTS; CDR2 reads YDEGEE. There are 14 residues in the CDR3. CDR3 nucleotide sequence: TGTGCCAGCACGGGCAGGGCTGGCACAGATACGCAGTATTTT. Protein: CASTGRAGTDTQYF.

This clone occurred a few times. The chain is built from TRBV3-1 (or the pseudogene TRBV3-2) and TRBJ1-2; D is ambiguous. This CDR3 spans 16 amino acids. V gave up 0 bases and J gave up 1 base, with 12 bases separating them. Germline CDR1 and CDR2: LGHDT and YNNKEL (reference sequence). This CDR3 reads CASSQDRGSNNYGYTF. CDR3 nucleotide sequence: TGTGCCAGCAGCCAAGATCGCGGCAGCAATAACTATGGCTACACCTTC.

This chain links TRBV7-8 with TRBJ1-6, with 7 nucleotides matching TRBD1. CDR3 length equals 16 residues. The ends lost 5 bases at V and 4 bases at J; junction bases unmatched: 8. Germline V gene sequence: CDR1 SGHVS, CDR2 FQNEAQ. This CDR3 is CASSTRQGRYNSPLHF. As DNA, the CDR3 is TGTGCCAGCAGCACTCGACAGGGTCGGTATAATTCACCCCTCCACTTT.

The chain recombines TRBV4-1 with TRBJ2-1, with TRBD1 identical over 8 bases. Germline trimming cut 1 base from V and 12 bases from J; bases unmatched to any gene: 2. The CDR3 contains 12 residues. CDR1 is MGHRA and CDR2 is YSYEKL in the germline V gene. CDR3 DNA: TGCGCCAGCAGCCAAGGAGGGACAGGGCAGTTCTTC. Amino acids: CASSQGGTGQFF.

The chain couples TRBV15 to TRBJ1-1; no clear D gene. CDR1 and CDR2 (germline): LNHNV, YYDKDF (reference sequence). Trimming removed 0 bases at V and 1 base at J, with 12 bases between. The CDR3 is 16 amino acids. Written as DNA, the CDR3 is TGTGCCACCAGCAGAGATTGGAGGGTGGAGAACACTGAAGCTTTCTTT. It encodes CATSRDWRVENTEAFF.

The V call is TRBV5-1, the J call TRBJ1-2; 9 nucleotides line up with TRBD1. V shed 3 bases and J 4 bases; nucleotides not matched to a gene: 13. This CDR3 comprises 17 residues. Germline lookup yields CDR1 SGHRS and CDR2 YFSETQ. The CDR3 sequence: CASSSLKNRGLGYGYTF. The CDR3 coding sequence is TGCGCCAGCAGCTCCCTTAAGAACAGGGGGCTCGGCTATGGCTACACCTTC.

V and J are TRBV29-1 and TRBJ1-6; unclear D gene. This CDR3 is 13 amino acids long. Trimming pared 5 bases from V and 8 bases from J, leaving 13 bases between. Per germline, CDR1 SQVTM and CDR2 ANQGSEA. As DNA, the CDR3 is TGCAGCGTTTCTGACGGGGTAGATTCACCCCTCCACTTT. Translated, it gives CSVSDGVDSPLHF. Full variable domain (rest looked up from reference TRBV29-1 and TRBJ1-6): SAVISQKPSRDICQRGTSLTIQCQVDSQVTMMFWYRQQPGQSLTLIATANQGSEATYESGFVIDKFPISRPNLTFSTLTVSNMSPEDSSIYLCSVSDGVDSPLHFGNGTRLTVT.

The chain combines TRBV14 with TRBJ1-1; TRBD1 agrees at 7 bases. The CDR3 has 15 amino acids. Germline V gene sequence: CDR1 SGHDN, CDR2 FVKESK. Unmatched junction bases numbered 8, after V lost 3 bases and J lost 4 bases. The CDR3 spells CASSQTGNAGTEAFF. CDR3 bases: TGTGCCAGCAGCCAGACAGGGAATGCGGGCACTGAAGCTTTCTTT.

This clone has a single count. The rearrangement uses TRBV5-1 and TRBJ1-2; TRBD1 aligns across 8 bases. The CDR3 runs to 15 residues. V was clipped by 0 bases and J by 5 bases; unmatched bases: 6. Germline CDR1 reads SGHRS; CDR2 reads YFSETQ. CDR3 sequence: CASSLDWTGRYGYTF. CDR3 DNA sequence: TGCGCCAGCAGCTTGGATTGGACAGGGCGGTATGGCTACACCTTC. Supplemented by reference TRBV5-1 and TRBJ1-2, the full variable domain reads KAGVTQTPRYLIKTRGQQVTLSCSPISGHRSVSWYQQTPGQGLQFLFEYFSETQRNKGNFPGRFSGRQFSNSRSEMNVSTLELGDSALYLCASSLDWTGRYGYTFGSGTRLTVV.

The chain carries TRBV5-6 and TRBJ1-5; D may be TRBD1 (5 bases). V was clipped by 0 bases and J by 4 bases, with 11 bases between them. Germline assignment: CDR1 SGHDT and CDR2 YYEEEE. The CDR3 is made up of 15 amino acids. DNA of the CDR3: TGTGCCAGCAGCTTGGGGCAGGGTCCGAATCAGCCCCAGCATTTT. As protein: CASSLGQGPNQPQHF.

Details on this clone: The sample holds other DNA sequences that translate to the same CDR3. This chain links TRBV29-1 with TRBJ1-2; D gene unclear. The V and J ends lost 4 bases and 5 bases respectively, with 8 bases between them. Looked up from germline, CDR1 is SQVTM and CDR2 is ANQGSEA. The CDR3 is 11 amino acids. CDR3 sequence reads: CSVGRAYGYTF. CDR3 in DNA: TGCAGCGTTGGGAGGGCGTATGGCTACACCTTC.

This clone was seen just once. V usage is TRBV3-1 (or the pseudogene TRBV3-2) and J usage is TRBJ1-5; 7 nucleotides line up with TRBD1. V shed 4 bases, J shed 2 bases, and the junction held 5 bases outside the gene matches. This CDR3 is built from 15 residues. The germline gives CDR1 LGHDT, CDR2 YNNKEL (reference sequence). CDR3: CASSLTGFGNQPQHF. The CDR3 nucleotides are TGTGCCAGCAGCCTGACAGGGTTCGGCAATCAGCCCCAGCATTTT.

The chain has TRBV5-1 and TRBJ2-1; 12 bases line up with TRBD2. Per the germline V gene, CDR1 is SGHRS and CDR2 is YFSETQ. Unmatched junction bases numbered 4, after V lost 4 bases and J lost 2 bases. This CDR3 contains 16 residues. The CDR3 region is CASSGGLAGPYNEQFF. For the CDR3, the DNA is TGCGCCAGCAGCGGGGGACTAGCGGGCCCCTACAATGAGCAGTTCTTC.

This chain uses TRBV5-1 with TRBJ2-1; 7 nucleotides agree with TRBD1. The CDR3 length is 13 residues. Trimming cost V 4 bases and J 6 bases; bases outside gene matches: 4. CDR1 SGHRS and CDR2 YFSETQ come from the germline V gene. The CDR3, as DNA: TGCGCCAGCAGCGTAGGACAGGCCAATGAGCAGTTCTTC. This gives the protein CASSVGQANEQFF.

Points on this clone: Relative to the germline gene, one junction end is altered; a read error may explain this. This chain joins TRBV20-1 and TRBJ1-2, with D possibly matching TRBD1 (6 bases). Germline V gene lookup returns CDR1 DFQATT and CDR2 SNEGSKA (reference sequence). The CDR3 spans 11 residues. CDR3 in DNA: TGCAGTGCCTCAGAGCAGGGGTCCAGTTTCTTC. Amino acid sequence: CSASEQGSSFF.

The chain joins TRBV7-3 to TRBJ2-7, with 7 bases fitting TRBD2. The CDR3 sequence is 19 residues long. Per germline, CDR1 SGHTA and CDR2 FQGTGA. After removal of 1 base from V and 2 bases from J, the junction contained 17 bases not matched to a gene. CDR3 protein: CASSLMPTPLAGDPYEQYF. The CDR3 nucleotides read TGTGCCAGCAGCTTAATGCCTACCCCTCTTGCGGGAGATCCCTACGAGCAGTACTTC. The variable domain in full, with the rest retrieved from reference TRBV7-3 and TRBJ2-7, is GAGVSQTPSNKVTEKGKYVELRCDPISGHTALYWYRQSLGQGPEFLIYFQGTGAADDSGLPNDRFFAVRPEGSVSTLKIQRTERGDSAVYLCASSLMPTPLAGDPYEQYFGPGTRLTVT.

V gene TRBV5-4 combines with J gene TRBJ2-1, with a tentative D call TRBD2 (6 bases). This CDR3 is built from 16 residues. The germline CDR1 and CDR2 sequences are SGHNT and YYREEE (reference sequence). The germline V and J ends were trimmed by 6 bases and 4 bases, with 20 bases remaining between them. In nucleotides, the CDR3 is TGTGCCAGCACCCTGAACCGTGAGCGGGCGTACAATGAGCAGTTCTTC. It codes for CASTLNRERAYNEQFF. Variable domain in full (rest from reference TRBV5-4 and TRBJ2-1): ETGVTQSPTHLIKTRGQQVTLRCSSQSGHNTVSWYQQALGQGPQFIFQYYREEENGRGNFPPRFSGLQFPNYSSELNVNALELDDSALYLCASTLNRERAYNEQFFGPGTRLTVL.

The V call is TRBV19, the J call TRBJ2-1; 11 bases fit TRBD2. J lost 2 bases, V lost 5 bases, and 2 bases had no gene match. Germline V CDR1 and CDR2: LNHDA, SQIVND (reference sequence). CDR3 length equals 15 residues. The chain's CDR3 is CASSVTSGAYNEQFF. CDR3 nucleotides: TGTGCCAGTAGTGTGACTAGCGGGGCCTACAATGAGCAGTTCTTC.

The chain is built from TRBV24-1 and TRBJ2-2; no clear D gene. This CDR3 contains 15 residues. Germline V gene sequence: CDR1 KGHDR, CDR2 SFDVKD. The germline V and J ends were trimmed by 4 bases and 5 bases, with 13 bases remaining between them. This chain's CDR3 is CATSDRNPRTGELFF. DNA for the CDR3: TGTGCCACCAGTGACCGTAACCCTAGGACCGGGGAGCTGTTTTTT.

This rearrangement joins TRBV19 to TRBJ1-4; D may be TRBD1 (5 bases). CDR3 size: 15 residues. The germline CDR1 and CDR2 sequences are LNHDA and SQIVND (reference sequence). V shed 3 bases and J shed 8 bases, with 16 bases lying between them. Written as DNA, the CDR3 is TGTGCCAGTAGTATCATGGGACTCCGTAGGGAAAAACTGTTTTTT. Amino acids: CASSIMGLRREKLFF.

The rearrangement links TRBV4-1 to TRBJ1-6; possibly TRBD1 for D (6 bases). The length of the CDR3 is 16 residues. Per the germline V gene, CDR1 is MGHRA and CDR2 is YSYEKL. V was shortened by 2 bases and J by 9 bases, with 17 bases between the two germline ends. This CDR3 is CASSQTITGISSPLHF. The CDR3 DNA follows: TGCGCCAGCAGCCAAACTATAACAGGGATTAGTTCACCCCTCCACTTT.

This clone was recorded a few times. The CDR3 spells CASSDDVAGFGEKLFF. CDR3 in DNA: TGTGCCAGCAGTGATGATGTGGCAGGGTTTGGGGAAAAACTGTTTTTT. V usage is TRBV2 and J usage is TRBJ1-4; weak D call: TRBD1 (5 bases). V was clipped by 3 bases and J by 8 bases, with 19 bases between them. The CDR3 totals 16 residues. Germline assignment: CDR1 SNHLY and CDR2 FYNNEI.

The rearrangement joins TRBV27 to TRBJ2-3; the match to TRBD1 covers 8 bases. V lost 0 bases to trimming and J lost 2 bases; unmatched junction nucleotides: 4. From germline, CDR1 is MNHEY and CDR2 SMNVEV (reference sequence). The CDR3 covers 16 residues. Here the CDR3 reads CASSLSRDRYTDTQYF. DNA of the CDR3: TGTGCCAGCAGTTTATCGCGGGACAGGTACACAGATACGCAGTATTTT.

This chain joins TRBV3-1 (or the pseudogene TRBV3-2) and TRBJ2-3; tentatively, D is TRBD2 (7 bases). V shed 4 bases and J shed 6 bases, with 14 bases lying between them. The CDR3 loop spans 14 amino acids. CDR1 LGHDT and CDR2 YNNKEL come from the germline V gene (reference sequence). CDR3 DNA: TGTGCCAGCAGCCGCGCGGGGGCCGGGGATACGCAGTATTTT. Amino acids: CASSRAGAGDTQYF.